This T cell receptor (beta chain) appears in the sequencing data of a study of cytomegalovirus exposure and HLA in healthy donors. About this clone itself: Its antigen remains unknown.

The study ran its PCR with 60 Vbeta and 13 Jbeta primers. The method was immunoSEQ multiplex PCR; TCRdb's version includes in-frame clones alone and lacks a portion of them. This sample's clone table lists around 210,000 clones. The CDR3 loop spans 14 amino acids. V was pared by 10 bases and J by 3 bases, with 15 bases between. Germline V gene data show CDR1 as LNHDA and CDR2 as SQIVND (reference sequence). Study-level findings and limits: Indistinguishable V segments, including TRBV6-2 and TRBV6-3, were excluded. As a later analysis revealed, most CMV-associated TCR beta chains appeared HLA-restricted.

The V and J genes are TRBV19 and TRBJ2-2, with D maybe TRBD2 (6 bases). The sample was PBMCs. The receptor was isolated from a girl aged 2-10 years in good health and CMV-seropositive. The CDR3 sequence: CAILRDSDTGELFF. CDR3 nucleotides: TGTGCCATTCTTCGGGACTCCGACACCGGGGAGCTGTTTTTT.